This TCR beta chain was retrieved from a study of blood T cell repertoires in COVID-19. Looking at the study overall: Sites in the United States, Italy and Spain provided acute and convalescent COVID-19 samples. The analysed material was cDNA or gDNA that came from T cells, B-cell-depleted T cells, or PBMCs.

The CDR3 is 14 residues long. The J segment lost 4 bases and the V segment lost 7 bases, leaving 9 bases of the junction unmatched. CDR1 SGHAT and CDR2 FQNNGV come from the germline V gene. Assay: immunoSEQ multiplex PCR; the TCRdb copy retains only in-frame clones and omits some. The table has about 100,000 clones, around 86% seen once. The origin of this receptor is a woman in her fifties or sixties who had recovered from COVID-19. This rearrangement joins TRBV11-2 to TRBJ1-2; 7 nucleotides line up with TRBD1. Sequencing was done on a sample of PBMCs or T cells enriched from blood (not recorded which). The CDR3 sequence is CASITTGVIYGYTF. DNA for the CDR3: TGTGCCAGCATCACCACAGGGGTGATCTATGGCTACACCTTC.